The rows below give T cell receptor beta chains drawn from one sample of a study of OX40 agonist ivuxolimab in advanced cancers. Clones were read by immunoSEQ multiplex PCR, and TCRdb kept only the in-frame ones, dropping some. Among under 45,000 clones listed, 75% to 85% were seen once. This specimen was CD4+ or CD8+ T cells sorted from blood, taken in a trial of the OX40 agonist ivuxolimab. These receptors all come from an adult with an advanced solid tumor such as melanoma, head and neck, liver or kidney cancer. CDR3s include the opening cysteine and the closing phenylalanine or tryptophan. D genes are given only for firm matches. Clone sizes are given selectively: once, few, many, or a class where the clone is expanded.

D gene	V gene	J gene	clone size	CDR3 protein	CDR3 DNA
.	TRBV5-1	TRBJ1-4	.	CASSLGQATNEKLFF	TGCGCCAGCAGCTTGGGACAGGCAACTAATGAAAAACTGTTTTTT
.	TRBV2	TRBJ1-4	.	CASSVMGTGLNEKLFF	TGTGCCAGCAGTGTAATGGGCACAGGGCTTAATGAAAAACTGTTTTTT
.	TRBV19	TRBJ1-2	.	CASSILQGSGYTF	TGTGCCAGTAGTATTTTACAGGGTAGCGGCTACACCTTC
.	TRBV10-3	TRBJ2-7	few	CAINPSRDYEQYF	TGTGCCATCAACCCTTCACGGGACTACGAGCAGTACTTC
.	TRBV7-2	TRBJ2-1	.	CASSQASSSYNEQFF	TGTGCCAGCAGCCAGGCTTCCTCCTCCTACAATGAGCAGTTCTTC
TRBD2	TRBV7-9	TRBJ2-3	.	CASRLRLAGVDTQYF	TGTGCCAGCAGGCTCCGTCTAGCGGGAGTAGATACGCAGTATTTT
.	TRBV19	TRBJ2-5	many	CASSIAQGGQETQYF	TGTGCCAGTAGTATCGCTCAGGGCGGCCAAGAGACCCAGTACTTC
.	TRBV19	TRBJ1-2	.	CASTTEQGHYGYTF	TGTGCCAGTACCACGGAACAGGGCCACTATGGCTACACCTTC
TRBD1	TRBV7-2	TRBJ1-5	.	CASSLVTGGSDQPQHF	TGTGCCAGCAGCTTGGTGACAGGGGGCAGCGATCAGCCCCAGCATTTT
TRBD1	TRBV4-1	TRBJ1-4	.	CASSQVSAGGKEKLFF	TGCGCCAGCAGCCAAGTATCGGCAGGGGGAAAGGAAAAACTGTTTTTT
.	TRBV18	TRBJ2-5	once	CASSLGQTTLKETQYF	TGTGCCAGCTCACTTGGACAGACAACCTTGAAAGAGACCCAGTACTTC
.	TRBV5-1	TRBJ1-2	.	CASSPDGLPSYTF	TGCGCCAGCAGCCCGGACGGGCTCCCGAGCTACACCTTC
.	TRBV11-2	TRBJ1-2	.	CASSLGAYGYTF	TGTGCCAGCAGCTTAGGGGCCTATGGCTACACCTTC
.	TRBV18	TRBJ1-2	.	CASSPAETGYTF	TGTGCCAGCTCACCAGCCGAGACTGGCTACACCTTC
TRBD1	TRBV7-9	TRBJ2-3	.	CASSRDSITDTQYF	TGTGCCAGCAGCCGGGACAGCATCACAGATACGCAGTATTTT
TRBD1	TRBV4-1	TRBJ2-1	.	CASSQLPGQPNEQFF	TGCGCCAGCAGCCAACTACCGGGACAGCCCAATGAGCAGTTCTTC
TRBD2	TRBV7-9	TRBJ2-3	.	CASSSRTSGLTDTQYF	TGTGCCAGCAGCTCCCGGACTAGCGGACTCACAGATACGCAGTATTTT
TRBD1	TRBV7-3	TRBJ1-1	.	CASSSSSGGTEAFF	TGTGCCAGCAGCTCCAGTTCAGGGGGCACTGAAGCTTTCTTT
.	TRBV7-2	TRBJ2-1	.	CASSPARTSYNEQFF	TGTGCCAGCAGCCCCGCCAGGACCTCCTACAATGAGCAGTTCTTC
.	TRBV6-4	TRBJ2-3	.	CASSTGLFTDTQYF	TGTGCCAGCAGTACAGGACTTTTCACAGATACGCAGTATTTT
.	TRBV19	TRBJ2-7	.	CASMSLPTYEQYF	TGTGCCAGTATGTCTTTACCCACCTACGAGCAGTACTTC
.	TRBV5-1	TRBJ1-1	.	CASSLGMNAEAFF	TGCGCCAGCAGCTTGGGGATGAACGCTGAAGCTTTCTTT
.	TRBV19	TRBJ2-5	.	CASSIQETGQETQYF	TGTGCCAGTAGTATACAAGAAACAGGGCAAGAGACCCAGTACTTC
.	TRBV13	TRBJ2-2	.	CASSHRPNTGELFF	TGTGCCAGCAGCCACCGACCAAACACCGGGGAGCTGTTTTTT
.	TRBV14	TRBJ2-1	.	CASSQDLWGVQDNEQFF	TGTGCCAGCAGCCAAGATTTATGGGGCGTGCAGGACAATGAGCAGTTCTTC
.	TRBV11-2	TRBJ1-1	.	CASSYNRDEAFF	TGTGCCAGCAGCTACAACAGGGATGAAGCTTTCTTT
TRBD2	TRBV7-6	TRBJ2-3	.	CASSLGVAASGRNTQYF	TGTGCCAGCAGCTTAGGGGTCGCGGCTAGCGGGAGGAATACGCAGTATTTT
.	TRBV29-1	TRBJ2-1	.	CSGQVGEQFF	TGCAGCGGACAAGTCGGTGAGCAGTTCTTC
.	TRBV6-4	TRBJ1-4	.	CASSDFYRYVVLLGFF	TGTGCCAGCAGTGACTTCTATCGCTACGTGGTGCTGCTGGGGTTTTTT
.	TRBV2	TRBJ1-1	.	CASRTRDLTATEAFF	TGTGCCAGCCGGACCCGGGACCTCACGGCGACTGAAGCTTTCTTT
TRBD2	TRBV11-2	TRBJ2-1	once	CASSFSGRAHNEQFF	TGTGCCAGCAGCTTTAGCGGGAGGGCCCACAATGAGCAGTTCTTC
.	TRBV6-5	TRBJ2-7	.	CASSSVGAGSYEQYF	TGTGCCAGCAGTAGCGTCGGGGCTGGGTCCTACGAGCAGTACTTC
.	TRBV18	TRBJ1-1	.	CASSPVSNTEAFF	TGTGCCAGCTCACCGGTTAGTAACACTGAAGCTTTCTTT
.	TRBV19	TRBJ2-5	few	CASSNGGAQETQYF	TGTGCCAGTAGTAATGGAGGGGCGCAAGAGACCCAGTACTTC
TRBD1	TRBV11-1	TRBJ1-6	.	CASSSDRGNSPLHF	TGTGCCAGCAGCTCCGACAGGGGTAATTCACCCCTCCACTTT
TRBD1	TRBV19	TRBJ2-5	.	CASTHTRRDRVETQYF	TGTGCCAGTACCCACACAAGGAGAGACAGGGTGGAGACCCAGTACTTC
.	TRBV23-1	TRBJ1-2	.	CASSCRCVNYTF	TGCGCCAGCAGTTGTAGATGTGTTAACTACACCTTC
TRBD2	TRBV10-3	TRBJ2-3	few	CAINPAGTRGDTQYF	TGTGCCATCAACCCGGCCGGGACTAGAGGCGATACGCAGTATTTT
TRBD1	TRBV2	TRBJ1-1	once	CASSGTGGPTEAFF	TGTGCCAGCAGCGGGACAGGGGGCCCCACTGAAGCTTTCTTT
.	TRBV7-2	TRBJ2-5	.	CASSSSYQETQYF	TGTGCCAGCAGCTCATCGTACCAAGAGACCCAGTACTTC
.	TRBV11-2	TRBJ1-1	.	CASSPDPNTEAFF	TGTGCCAGCAGCCCCGACCCGAACACTGAAGCTTTCTTT
TRBD2	TRBV5-1	TRBJ2-4	few	CASSSGAGGGIQYF	TGCGCCAGCAGCTCTGGTGCGGGGGGAGGCATTCAGTACTTC
TRBD1	TRBV9	TRBJ1-4	.	CASSLQGTNEKLFF	TGTGCCAGCAGCCTACAGGGGACGAATGAAAAACTGTTTTTT
.	TRBV2	TRBJ1-6	.	CASEPPGPRRTLHF	TGTGCCAGCGAACCACCGGGACCCCGGCGGACCCTCCACTTT
.	TRBV19	TRBJ2-7	few	CASTLDGYEQYF	TGTGCCAGTACCCTGGACGGATACGAGCAGTACTTC
.	TRBV6-1	TRBJ2-5	.	CASTADGAYQETQYF	TGTGCCAGCACTGCCGACGGAGCCTACCAAGAGACCCAGTACTTC
TRBD2	TRBV10-3	TRBJ2-1	.	CAISGDQRGGSGEQFF	TGTGCCATCAGTGGAGACCAGCGGGGGGGCTCTGGTGAGCAGTTCTTC
TRBD2	TRBV4-3	TRBJ2-5	.	CASSQNGAGAKETQYF	TGCGCCAGCAGCCAAAATGGAGCGGGGGCGAAAGAGACCCAGTACTTC
TRBD1	TRBV5-8	TRBJ2-3	.	CASSFGQGDTDTQYF	TGTGCCAGCAGCTTCGGACAGGGGGACACAGATACGCAGTATTTT